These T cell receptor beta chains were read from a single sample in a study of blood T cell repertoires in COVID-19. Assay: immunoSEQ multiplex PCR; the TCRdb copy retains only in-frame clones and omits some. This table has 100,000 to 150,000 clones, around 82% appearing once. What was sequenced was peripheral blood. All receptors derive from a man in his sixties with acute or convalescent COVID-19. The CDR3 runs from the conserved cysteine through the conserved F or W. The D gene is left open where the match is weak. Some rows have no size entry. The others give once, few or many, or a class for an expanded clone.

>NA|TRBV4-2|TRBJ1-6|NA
TGTGCCAGCAGCCAAGATGTTGGGGGGGTTTCACCCCTCCACTTT
CASSQDVGGVSPLHF
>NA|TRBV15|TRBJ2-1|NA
TGTGCCACCAGCTCATACAATGAGCAGTTCTTC
CATSSYNEQFF
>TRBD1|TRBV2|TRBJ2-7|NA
TGTGCCAGCAGTGAAAGGACAGGGAACTACTACGAGCAGTACTTC
CASSERTGNYYEQYF
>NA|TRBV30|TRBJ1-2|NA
TGTGCCTGGAGCTTAGGGACATTGGATCGCTACACCTTC
CAWSLGTLDRYTF
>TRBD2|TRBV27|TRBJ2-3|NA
TGTGCCAGCAGTTTATCGTTACCGGGGGGGACCGGAGATACGCAGTATTTT
CASSLSLPGGTGDTQYF
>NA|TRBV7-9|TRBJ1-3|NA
TGTGCCAGCAGCCAAAATATAGTGTCTGGAAACACCATATATTTT
CASSQNIVSGNTIYF
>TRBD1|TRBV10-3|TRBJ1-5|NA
TGTGCCACCAACAGGGGAGACAATCAGCCCCAGCATTTT
CATNRGDNQPQHF
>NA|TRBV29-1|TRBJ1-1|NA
TGCAGCGTTGAATACTTTACTCGGGACACTGAAGCTTTCTTT
CSVEYFTRDTEAFF
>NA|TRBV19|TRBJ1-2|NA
TGTGCCAGTAGTACCCTTGACAGAATCTATGGCTACACCTTC
CASSTLDRIYGYTF
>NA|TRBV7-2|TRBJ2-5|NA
TGTGCCAGCAGCACCGAGGGGGGGACCTTCCAAGAGACCCAGTACTTC
CASSTEGGTFQETQYF
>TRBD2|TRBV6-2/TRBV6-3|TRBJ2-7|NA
TGTGCCAGCAGTTACTGGCTAGCGGGAGACGAGCAGTACTTC
CASSYWLAGDEQYF
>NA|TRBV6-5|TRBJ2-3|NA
TGTGCCAGCAGGAAAACGGGAAGCACAGATACGCAGTATTTT
CASRKTGSTDTQYF
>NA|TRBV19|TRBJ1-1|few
TGTGCCAGTAGTATAGAGGGGGCACCCTACACTGAAGCTTTCTTT
CASSIEGAPYTEAFF
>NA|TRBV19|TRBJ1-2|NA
TGTGCCAGTCTAACGGTGGCAGGGCCTACTAACTATGGCTACACCTTC
CASLTVAGPTNYGYTF
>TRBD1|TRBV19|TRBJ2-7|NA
TGTGCCAGTAGTATAGGGACAGGGCCCTACGAGCAGTACTTC
CASSIGTGPYEQYF
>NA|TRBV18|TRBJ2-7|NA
TGTGCCAGCTCACCACCGGGCAGACCCTACGAGCAGTACTTC
CASSPPGRPYEQYF
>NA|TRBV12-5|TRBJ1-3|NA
TGTGCTAGTGGTTTGGTACAGGACGGTGGAAACACCATATATTTT
CASGLVQDGGNTIYF
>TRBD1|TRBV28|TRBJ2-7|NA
TGTGCCAGCAGCTCGGACAGGGGATCCCTCGGCTCCGAGCAGTACTTC
CASSSDRGSLGSEQYF
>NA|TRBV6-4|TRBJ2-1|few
TGTGCCAGCAGTGAGGGGACAAACAATGAGCAGTTCTTC
CASSEGTNNEQFF
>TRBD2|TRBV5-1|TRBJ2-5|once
TGCGCCAGCGGGGAACTAGCGGGAGGTTCCCAAGAGACCCAGTACTTC
CASGELAGGSQETQYF
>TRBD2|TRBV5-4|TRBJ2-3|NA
TGTGCCAGCCAGCTAGCGGGGGGGCGGAGATCAGATACGCAGTATTTT
CASQLAGGRRSDTQYF
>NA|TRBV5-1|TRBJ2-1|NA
TGCGCCAGCGGCCTCTCGAGCGCACCCCGAGTAGACAATGAGCAGTTCTTC
CASGLSSAPRVDNEQFF
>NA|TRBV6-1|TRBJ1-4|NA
TGTGCCAGCAGTGAAAAAGGAGGGTCCGGAAAACTGTTTTTT
CASSEKGGSGKLFF
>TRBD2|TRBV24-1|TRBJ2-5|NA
TGTGCCACCAGTGATTCCCCGAGACTAGCGGGGGTACCGCGCCAAGAGACCCAGTACTTC
CATSDSPRLAGVPRQETQYF
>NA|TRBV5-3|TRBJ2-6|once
TGTGCCAGAACGGGGGATACCTCTGGGGCCAACGTCCTGACTTTC
CARTGDTSGANVLTF
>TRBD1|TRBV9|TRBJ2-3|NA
TGTGCCAGCAGCGTTGGGACAGGGACCACAGATACGCAGTATTTT
CASSVGTGTTDTQYF